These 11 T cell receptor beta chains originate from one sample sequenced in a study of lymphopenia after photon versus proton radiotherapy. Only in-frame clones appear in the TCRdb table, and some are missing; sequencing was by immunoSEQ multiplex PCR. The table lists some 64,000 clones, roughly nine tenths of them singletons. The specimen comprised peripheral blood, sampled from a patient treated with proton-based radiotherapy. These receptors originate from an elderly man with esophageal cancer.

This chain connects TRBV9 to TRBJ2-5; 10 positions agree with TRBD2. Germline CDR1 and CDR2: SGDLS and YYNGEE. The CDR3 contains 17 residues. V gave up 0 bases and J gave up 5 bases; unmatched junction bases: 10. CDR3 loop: CASSVGASGGGLETQYF. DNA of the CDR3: TGTGCCAGCAGCGTAGGGGCTAGCGGGGGAGGGCTCGAGACCCAGTACTTC.

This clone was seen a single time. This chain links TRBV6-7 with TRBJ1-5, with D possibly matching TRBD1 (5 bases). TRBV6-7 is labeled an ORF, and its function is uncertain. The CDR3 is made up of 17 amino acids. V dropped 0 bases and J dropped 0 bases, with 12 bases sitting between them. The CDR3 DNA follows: TGTGCCAGCAGTTACTCGCAGGGATCCTATAGCAATCAGCCCCAGCATTTT. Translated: CASSYSQGSYSNQPQHF.

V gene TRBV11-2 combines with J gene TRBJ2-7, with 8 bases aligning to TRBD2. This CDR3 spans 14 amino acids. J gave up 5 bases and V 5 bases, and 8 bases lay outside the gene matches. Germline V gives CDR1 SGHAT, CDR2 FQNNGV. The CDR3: CASSKPGTRNEQYF. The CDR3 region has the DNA TGTGCCAGCAGCAAACCCGGGACTAGAAACGAGCAGTACTTC.

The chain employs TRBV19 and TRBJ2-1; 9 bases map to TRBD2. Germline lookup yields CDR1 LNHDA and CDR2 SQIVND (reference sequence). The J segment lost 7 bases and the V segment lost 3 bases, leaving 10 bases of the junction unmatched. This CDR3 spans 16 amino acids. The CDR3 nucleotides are TGTGCCAGTAGTATTTTACTTAGCGGGAGTAGGAATGAGCAGTTCTTC. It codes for CASSILLSGSRNEQFF.

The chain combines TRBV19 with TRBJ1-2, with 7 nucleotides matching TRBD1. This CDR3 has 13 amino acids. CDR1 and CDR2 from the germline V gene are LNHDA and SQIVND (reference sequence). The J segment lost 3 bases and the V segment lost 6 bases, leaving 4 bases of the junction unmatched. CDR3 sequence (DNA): TGTGCCAGTAGGCCTACAGGGGACTATGGCTACACCTTC. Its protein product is CASRPTGDYGYTF.

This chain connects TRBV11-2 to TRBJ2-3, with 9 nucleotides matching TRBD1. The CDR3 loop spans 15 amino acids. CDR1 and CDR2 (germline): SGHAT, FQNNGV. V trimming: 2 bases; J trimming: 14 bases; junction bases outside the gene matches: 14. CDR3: CASSLKGTGFGISYF. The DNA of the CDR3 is TGTGCCAGCAGCTTAAAAGGGACAGGGTTTGGTATTTCGTATTTT.

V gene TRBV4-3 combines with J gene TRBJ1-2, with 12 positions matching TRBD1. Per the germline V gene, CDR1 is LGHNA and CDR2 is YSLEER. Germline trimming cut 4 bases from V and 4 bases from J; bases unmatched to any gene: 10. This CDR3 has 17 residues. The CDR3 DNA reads TGCGCCAGCAGCCCTGGGACAGGGGGCGATGGGGGCTATGGCTACACCTTC. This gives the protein CASSPGTGGDGGYGYTF.

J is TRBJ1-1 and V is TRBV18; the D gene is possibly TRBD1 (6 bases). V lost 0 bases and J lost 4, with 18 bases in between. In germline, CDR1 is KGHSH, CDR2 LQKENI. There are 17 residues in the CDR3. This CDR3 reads CASSPPTSSRGRTEAFF. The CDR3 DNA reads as TGTGCCAGCTCACCACCCACTAGCTCCAGGGGCCGCACTGAAGCTTTCTTT.

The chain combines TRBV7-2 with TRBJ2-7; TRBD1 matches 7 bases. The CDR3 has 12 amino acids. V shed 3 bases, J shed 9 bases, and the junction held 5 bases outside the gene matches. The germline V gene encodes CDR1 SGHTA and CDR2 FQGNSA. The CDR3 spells CASSLTGQGQYF. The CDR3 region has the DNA TGTGCCAGCAGCTTGACAGGGCAAGGGCAGTACTTC.

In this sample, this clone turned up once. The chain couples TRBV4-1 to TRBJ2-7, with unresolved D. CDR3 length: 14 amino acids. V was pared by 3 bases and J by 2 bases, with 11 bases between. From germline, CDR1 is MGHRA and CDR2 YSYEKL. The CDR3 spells CASSQDRLPYEQYF. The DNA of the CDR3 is TGCGCCAGCAGCCAGGATAGGCTACCCTACGAGCAGTACTTC.

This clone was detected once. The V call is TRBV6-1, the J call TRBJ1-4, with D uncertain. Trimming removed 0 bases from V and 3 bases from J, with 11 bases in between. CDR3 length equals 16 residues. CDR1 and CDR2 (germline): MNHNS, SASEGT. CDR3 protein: CASSEALGPSNEKLFF. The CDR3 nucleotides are TGTGCCAGCAGTGAAGCGCTTGGCCCCTCTAATGAAAAACTGTTTTTT.